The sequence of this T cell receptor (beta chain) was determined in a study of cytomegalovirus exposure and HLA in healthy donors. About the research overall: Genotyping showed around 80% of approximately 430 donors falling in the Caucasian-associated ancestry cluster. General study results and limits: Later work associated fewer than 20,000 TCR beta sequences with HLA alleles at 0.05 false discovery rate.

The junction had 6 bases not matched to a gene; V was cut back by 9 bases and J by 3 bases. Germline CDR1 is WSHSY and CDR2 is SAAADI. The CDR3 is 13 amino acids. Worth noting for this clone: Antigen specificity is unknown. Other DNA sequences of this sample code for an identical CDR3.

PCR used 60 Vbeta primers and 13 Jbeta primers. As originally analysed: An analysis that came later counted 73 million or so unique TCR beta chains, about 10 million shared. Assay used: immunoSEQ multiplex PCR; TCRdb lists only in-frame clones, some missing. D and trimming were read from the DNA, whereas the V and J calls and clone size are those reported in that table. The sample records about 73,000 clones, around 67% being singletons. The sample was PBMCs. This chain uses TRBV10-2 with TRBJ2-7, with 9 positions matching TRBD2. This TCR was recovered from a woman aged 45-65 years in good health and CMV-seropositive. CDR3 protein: CASTPLAGYEQYV. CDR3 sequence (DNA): TGCGCCAGTACACCACTAGCGGGCTACGAGCAGTACGTC.